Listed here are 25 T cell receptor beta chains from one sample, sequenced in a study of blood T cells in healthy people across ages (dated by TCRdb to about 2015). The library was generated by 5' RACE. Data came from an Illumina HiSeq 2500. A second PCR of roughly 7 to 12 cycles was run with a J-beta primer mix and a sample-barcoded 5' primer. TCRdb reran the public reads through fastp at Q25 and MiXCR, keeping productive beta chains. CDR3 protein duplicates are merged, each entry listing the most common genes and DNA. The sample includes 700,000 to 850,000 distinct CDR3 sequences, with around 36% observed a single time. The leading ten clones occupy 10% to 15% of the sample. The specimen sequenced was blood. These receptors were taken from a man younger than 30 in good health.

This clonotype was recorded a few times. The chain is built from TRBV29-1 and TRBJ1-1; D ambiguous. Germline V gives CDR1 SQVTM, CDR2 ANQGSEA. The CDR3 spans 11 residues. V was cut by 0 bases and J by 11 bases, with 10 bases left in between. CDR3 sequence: CSVEEGGTAFF. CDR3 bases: TGCAGCGTTGAAGAAGGTGGCACGGCTTTCTTT. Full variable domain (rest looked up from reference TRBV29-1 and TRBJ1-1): SAVISQKPSRDICQRGTSLTIQCQVDSQVTMMFWYRQQPGQSLTLIATANQGSEATYESGFVIDKFPISRPNLTFSTLTVSNMSPEDSSIYLCSVEEGGTAFFGQGTRLTVV.

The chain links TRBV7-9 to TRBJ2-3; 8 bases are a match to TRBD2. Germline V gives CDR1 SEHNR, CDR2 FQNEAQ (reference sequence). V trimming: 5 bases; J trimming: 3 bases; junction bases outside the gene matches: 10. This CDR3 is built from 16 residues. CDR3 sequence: CASSPRTSRMTDTQYF. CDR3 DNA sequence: TGTGCCAGCAGCCCTAGGACTAGCCGTATGACAGATACGCAGTATTTT.

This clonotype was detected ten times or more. DNA of the CDR3: TGCAGTGCCATTTGGCATGAGCAGTTCTTC. This codes for CSAIWHEQFF. The V and J genes are TRBV20-1 and TRBJ2-1; no firm D call. Germline CDR1 and CDR2: DFQATT and SNEGSKA (reference sequence). With 6 bases removed from V and 8 bases from J, the gap between germline ends came to 8 bases. The CDR3 is 10 residues long.

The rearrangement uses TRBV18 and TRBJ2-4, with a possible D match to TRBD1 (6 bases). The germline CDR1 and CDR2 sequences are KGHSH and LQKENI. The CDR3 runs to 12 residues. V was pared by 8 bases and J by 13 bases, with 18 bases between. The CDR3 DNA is TGTGCCAGCAAGCCGGGACATAGGGGGCAGTACTTC. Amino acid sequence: CASKPGHRGQYF.

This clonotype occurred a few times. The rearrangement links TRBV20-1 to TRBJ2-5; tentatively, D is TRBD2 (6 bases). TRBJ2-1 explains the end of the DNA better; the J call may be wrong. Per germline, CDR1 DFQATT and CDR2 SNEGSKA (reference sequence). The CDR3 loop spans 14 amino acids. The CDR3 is CSAGRDFLQETQFF. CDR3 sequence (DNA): TGCAGTGCTGGCAGGGACTTCCTCCAAGAGACCCAGTTCTTC.

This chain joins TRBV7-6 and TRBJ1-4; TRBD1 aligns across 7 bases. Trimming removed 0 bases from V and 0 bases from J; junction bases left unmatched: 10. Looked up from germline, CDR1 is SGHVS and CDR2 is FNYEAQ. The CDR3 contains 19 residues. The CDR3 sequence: CASSLALGTVVATNEKLFF. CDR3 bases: TGTGCCAGCAGCTTAGCGCTGGGGACAGTTGTTGCAACTAATGAAAAACTGTTTTTT.

The CDR3 is CASSVDGDGYNEQFF. The CDR3 bases are TGTGCCAGCAGCGTAGATGGGGATGGCTACAATGAGCAGTTCTTC. The chain recombines TRBV9 with TRBJ2-1; D is uncertain. Germline V gene sequence: CDR1 SGDLS, CDR2 YYNGEE. The CDR3 is made up of 15 amino acids. V was clipped by 0 bases and J by 3 bases, with 10 bases between them.

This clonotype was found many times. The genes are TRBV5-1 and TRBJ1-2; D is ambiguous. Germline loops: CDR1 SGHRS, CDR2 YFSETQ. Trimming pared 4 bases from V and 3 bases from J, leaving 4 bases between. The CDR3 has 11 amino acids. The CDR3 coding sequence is TGCGCCAGCAGCGGTGACTATGGCTACACCTTC. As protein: CASSGDYGYTF.

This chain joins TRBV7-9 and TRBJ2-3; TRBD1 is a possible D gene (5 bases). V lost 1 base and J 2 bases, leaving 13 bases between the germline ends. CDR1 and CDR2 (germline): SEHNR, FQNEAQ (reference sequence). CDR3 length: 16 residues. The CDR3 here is CASSLGQGEDTDTQYF. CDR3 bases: TGTGCCAGCAGCTTAGGCCAGGGTGAGGACACAGATACGCAGTATTTT.

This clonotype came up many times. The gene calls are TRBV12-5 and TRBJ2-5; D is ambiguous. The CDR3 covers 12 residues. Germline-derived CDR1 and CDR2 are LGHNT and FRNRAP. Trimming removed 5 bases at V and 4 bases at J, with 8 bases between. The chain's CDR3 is CASGRGVETQYF. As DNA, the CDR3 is TGTGCTAGTGGTCGCGGTGTAGAGACCCAGTACTTC.

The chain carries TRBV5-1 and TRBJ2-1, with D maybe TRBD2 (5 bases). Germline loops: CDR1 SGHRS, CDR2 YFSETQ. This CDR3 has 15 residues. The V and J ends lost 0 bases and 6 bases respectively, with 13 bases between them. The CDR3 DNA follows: TGCGCCAGCAGCTTGGCGTCTAGCCGTTTCAATGAGCAGTTCTTC. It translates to CASSLASSRFNEQFF.

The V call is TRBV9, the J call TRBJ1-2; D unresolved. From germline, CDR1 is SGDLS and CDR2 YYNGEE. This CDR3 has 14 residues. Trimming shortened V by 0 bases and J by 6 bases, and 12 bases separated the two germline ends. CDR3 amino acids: CASSVGAGGNGYTF. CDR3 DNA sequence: TGTGCCAGCAGCGTAGGGGCGGGAGGGAATGGCTACACCTTC.

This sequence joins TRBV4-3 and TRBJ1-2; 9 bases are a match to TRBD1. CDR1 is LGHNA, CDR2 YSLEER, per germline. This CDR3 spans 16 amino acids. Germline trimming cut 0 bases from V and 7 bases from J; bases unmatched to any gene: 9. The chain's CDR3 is CASSQEQTGGTGGYTF. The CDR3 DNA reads TGCGCCAGCAGCCAAGAGCAGACAGGGGGTACAGGTGGCTACACCTTC.

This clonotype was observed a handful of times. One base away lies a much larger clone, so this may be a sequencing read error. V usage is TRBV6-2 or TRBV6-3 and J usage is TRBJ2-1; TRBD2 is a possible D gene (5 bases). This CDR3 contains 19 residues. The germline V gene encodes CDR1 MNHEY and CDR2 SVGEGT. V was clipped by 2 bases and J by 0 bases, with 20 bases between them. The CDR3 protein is CASSYVRAPATSSYNEQFF. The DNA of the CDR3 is TGTGCCAGCAGTTACGTGCGGGCCCCAGCAACGAGCTCCTACAATGAGCAGTTCTTC.

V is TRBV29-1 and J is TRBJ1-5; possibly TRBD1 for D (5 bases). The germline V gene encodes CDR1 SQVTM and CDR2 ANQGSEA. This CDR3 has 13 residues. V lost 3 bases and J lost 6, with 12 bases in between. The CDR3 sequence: CSVEVGGSQPQHF. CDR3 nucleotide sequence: TGCAGCGTTGAGGTTGGGGGGAGTCAGCCCCAGCATTTT.

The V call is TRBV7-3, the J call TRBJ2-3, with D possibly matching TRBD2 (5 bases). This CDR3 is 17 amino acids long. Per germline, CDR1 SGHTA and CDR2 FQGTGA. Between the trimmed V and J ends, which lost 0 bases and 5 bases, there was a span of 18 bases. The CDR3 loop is CASSLTAPAGTIDTQYF. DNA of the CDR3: TGTGCCAGCAGCTTAACGGCTCCGGCGGGCACCATAGATACGCAGTATTTT.

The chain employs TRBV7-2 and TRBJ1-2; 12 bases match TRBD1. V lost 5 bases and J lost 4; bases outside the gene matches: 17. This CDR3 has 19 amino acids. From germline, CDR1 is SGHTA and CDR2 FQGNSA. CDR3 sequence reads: CASSPGAGTGGEVVYGYTF. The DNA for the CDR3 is TGTGCCAGCAGCCCCGGAGCCGGGACAGGGGGCGAGGTCGTCTATGGCTACACCTTC.

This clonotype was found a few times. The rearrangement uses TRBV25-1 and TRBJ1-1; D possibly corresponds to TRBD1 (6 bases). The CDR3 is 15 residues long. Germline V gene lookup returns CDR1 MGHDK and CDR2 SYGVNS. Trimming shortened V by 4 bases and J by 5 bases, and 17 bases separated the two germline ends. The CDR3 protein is CASSAGGGGGTEAFF. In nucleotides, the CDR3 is TGTGCCAGCAGTGCGGGAGGAGGGGGGGGTACTGAAGCTTTCTTT.

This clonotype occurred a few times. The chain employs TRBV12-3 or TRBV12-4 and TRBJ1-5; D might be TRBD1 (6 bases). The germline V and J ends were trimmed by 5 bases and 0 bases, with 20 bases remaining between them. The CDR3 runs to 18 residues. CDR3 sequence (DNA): TGTGCCAGCAGTGGATGGAGCGGGAGGGGGGATAGCAATCAGCCCCAGCATTTT. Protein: CASSGWSGRGDSNQPQHF.

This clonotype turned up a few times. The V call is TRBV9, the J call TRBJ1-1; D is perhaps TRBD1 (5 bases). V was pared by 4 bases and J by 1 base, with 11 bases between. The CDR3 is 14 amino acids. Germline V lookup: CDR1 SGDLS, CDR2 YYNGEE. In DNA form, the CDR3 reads TGTGCCAGCAGCACGAGGGGCAAGAACACTGAAGCTTTCTTT. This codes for CASSTRGKNTEAFF.

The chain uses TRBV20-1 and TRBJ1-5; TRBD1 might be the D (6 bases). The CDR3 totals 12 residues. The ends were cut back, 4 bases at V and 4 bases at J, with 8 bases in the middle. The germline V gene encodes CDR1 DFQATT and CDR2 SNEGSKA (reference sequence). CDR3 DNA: TGCAGTGCTAAGACAGGAAATCAGCCCCAGCATTTT. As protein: CSAKTGNQPQHF.

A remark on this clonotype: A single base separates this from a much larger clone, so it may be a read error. CDR3 DNA sequence: TGTGCCATCAGTGGACGAGTCAATGAGCAGTTCTTC. Its protein is CAISGRVNEQFF. V usage is TRBV10-3 and J usage is TRBJ2-1; D gene ambiguous. This CDR3 has 12 residues. The V end was cut by 4 bases, the J end by 6 bases, with 7 bases between. Germline V gives CDR1 ENHRY, CDR2 SYGVKD.

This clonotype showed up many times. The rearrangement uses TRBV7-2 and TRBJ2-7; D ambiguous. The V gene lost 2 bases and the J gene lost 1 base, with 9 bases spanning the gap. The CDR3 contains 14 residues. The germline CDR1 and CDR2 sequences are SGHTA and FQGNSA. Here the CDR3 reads CASSLIRLSYEQYF. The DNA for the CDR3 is TGTGCCAGCAGCTTAATCCGATTATCCTACGAGCAGTACTTC.

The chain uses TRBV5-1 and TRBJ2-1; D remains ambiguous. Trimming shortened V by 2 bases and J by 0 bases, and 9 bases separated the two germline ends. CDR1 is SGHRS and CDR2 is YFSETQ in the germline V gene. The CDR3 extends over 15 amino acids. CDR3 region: CASSFVRNSYNEQFF. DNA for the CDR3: TGCGCCAGCAGCTTTGTAAGGAACTCCTACAATGAGCAGTTCTTC.

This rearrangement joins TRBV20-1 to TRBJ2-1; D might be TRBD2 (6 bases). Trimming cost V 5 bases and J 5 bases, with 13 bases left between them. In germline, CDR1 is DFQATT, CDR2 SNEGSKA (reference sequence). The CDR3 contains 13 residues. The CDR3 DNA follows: TGCAGTGCTGGGGAACGGGGGAACAATGAGCAGTTCTTC. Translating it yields CSAGERGNNEQFF.